This T cell receptor (beta chain) came from a study of cytomegalovirus exposure and HLA in healthy donors. With 60 Vbeta and 13 Jbeta primers, the PCR was carried out. Some clones are missing from TCRdb's copy, which holds only in-frame ones; the method was immunoSEQ multiplex PCR. The sample carries about 110,000 clones, 70% to 75% recorded once. The source is a middle-aged man in good health and CMV-seronegative. The sequenced material came from PBMCs.

The CDR3: CASSFEGETQYF. In DNA, the CDR3 is TGTGCCAGCAGTTTTGAGGGTGAGACCCAGTACTTC. The rearrangement uses TRBV27 and TRBJ2-5; D is possibly TRBD2 (5 bases). The germline V gene has CDR1 MNHEY and CDR2 SMNVEV (reference sequence). V lost 3 bases and J 5 bases, leaving 7 bases between the germline ends. This CDR3 contains 12 residues.